This is a list of T cell receptor beta chains from one sample in a study of T cells after yellow fever vaccination. One entry per CDR3 protein results from TCRdb running MiXCR on the 5' RACE reads. The table has about 340,000 distinct CDR3 sequences, under 15% seen once. The sequenced sample was CD4+ T cells sorted from PBMCs, obtained 15 days after the yellow fever booster vaccination. The receptor set was obtained from a man aged 18 to 29 who received the YFV17D yellow fever vaccine. Both conserved end residues are part of each CDR3. The order of the fields is V gene, clone size, D gene, J gene, CDR3 protein, CDR3 DNA. D genes are given only for firm matches. A row's size may be missing; if present it is once, few, many or a size class.

>TRBV9|.|TRBD2|TRBJ2-2
CASSVGLAGTSTGELFF
TGTGCCAGCAGCGTAGGACTAGCGGGGACCTCCACCGGGGAGCTGTTTTTT
>TRBV6-5|few|.|TRBJ1-6
CASRIPGPYSPLHF
TGTGCCAGCAGAATACCGGGTCCTTATTCACCCCTCCACTTT
>TRBV4-3|.|.|TRBJ2-1
CASSQGRHHLYNEQFF
TGCGCCAGCAGCCAAGGACGGCACCACCTCTACAATGAGCAGTTCTTC
>TRBV5-1|.|.|TRBJ2-2
CASSLPGGTGELFF
TGCGCCAGCAGCCTCCCCGGGGGCACCGGGGAGCTGTTTTTT
>TRBV7-2|many|.|TRBJ2-3
CASSLESWDTQYF
TGTGCCAGCAGCTTAGAGTCTTGGGATACGCAGTATTTT
>TRBV27|.|TRBD1|TRBJ1-1
CASREDRGMNTEAFF
TGTGCCAGCAGGGAAGACAGGGGAATGAACACTGAAGCTTTCTTT
>TRBV5-5|.|.|TRBJ1-6
CASSLEWGSPLHF
TGTGCCAGCAGCTTGGAATGGGGGTCACCCCTCCACTTT
>TRBV27|few|.|TRBJ2-5
CASRRLGGRETQYF
TGTGCCAGCAGGCGTTTGGGGGGGCGGGAGACCCAGTACTTC
>TRBV4-2|.|TRBD2|TRBJ2-5
CASSQASASGQETQYF
TGTGCCAGCAGCCAAGCCTCGGCTAGCGGACAAGAGACCCAGTACTTC
>TRBV7-2|few|TRBD1|TRBJ1-3
CASSLGQGAFSGNTIYF
TGTGCCAGCAGCTTGGGACAGGGGGCTTTCTCTGGAAACACCATATATTTT
>TRBV2|.|.|TRBJ2-2
CASRPGPGELFF
TGTGCCAGCAGACCGGGGCCCGGGGAGCTGTTTTTT
>TRBV20-1|.|.|TRBJ2-3
CSALRFDTQYF
TGCAGTGCCCTCCGATTTGATACGCAGTATTTT
>TRBV13|many|.|TRBJ1-6
CASRTGSSYNSPLHF
TGTGCCAGCAGAACGGGAAGCTCCTATAATTCACCCCTCCACTTT
>TRBV5-1|few|TRBD2|TRBJ2-5
CASSSGLAGVQETQYF
TGCGCCAGCAGCTCCGGACTAGCGGGGGTGCAAGAGACCCAGTACTTC
>TRBV12-3/TRBV12-4|.|.|TRBJ1-1
CASSIRDGNTEAFF
TGTGCCAGCAGCATCAGGGACGGGAACACTGAAGCTTTCTTT
>TRBV7-2|many|.|TRBJ2-7
CASSFLPYEQYF
TGTGCCAGCAGCTTCCTCCCCTACGAGCAGTACTTC
>TRBV3-1|few|.|TRBJ2-3
CASSRGRVTDTQYF
TGTGCCAGCAGCCGAGGTAGGGTGACAGATACGCAGTATTTT
>TRBV12-3/TRBV12-4|.|.|TRBJ1-2
CASSLQNGVYGYTF
TGTGCCAGCAGTTTACAAAACGGGGTCTATGGCTACACCTTC
>TRBV5-1|.|.|TRBJ1-2
CASSGTGTGYGYTF
TGCGCCAGCAGCGGAACAGGGACGGGCTATGGCTACACCTTC
>TRBV24-1|few|.|TRBJ1-5
CATSDSAINQPQHF
TGTGCCACCAGTGATTCAGCGATCAATCAGCCCCAGCATTTT
>TRBV20-1|few|TRBD2|TRBJ2-5
CSARPSFGGGKETQYF
TGCAGTGCTAGACCCTCTTTCGGGGGGGGGAAAGAGACCCAGTACTTC
>TRBV5-1|.|.|TRBJ1-5
CASSFSGPQPQHF
TGCGCCAGCAGCTTTAGCGGGCCCCAGCCCCAGCATTTT
>TRBV6-2/TRBV6-3|few|.|TRBJ2-5
CASSPLTPSDSQHF
TGTGCCAGCAGTCCATTGACACCTTCCGATTCCCAGCACTTC
>TRBV5-1|.|TRBD1|TRBJ1-2
CASSSTGVGYGYTF
TGCGCCAGCAGCTCGACAGGGGTAGGCTATGGCTACACCTTC
>TRBV24-1|.|.|TRBJ2-1
CATAQGPDYNEQFF
TGTGCCACGGCACAGGGCCCGGACTACAATGAGCAGTTCTTC
>TRBV27|few|TRBD2|TRBJ2-2
CASSRLAGGRELFF
TGTGCCAGCAGCCGACTAGCGGGGGGGCGGGAGCTGTTTTTT
>TRBV5-1|few|TRBD1|TRBJ2-1
CASSLQGEYNEQFF
TGCGCCAGCAGCTTGCAGGGGGAGTACAATGAGCAGTTCTTC
>TRBV6-2/TRBV6-3|.|.|TRBJ1-6
CASSYMAGRINSPLHF
TGTGCCAGCAGTTATATGGCGGGACGGATTAATTCACCCCTCCACTTT
>TRBV6-5|.|.|TRBJ1-2
CASSPDRRVPYGYTF
TGTGCCAGCAGCCCCGACAGGAGGGTGCCATATGGCTACACCTTC
>TRBV19|few|.|TRBJ2-1
CASSIRGLSYNEQFF
TGTGCCAGTAGTATCCGAGGGTTGTCCTACAATGAGCAGTTCTTC
>TRBV12-3/TRBV12-4|.|TRBD2|TRBJ2-1
CASRASGYNEQFF
TGTGCCAGCAGGGCTAGCGGGTACAATGAGCAGTTCTTC
>TRBV4-2|few|.|TRBJ2-5
CASSQGTVKETQYF
TGTGCCAGCAGCCAGGGGACGGTGAAAGAGACCCAGTACTTC
>TRBV12-3/TRBV12-4|.|.|TRBJ2-3
CASRLSLGTQYF
TGTGCCAGCAGGTTATCCTTGGGTACGCAGTATTTT
>TRBV4-2|few|.|TRBJ2-7
CASSQETVSYEQYF
TGTGCCAGCAGCCAAGAGACGGTCTCCTACGAGCAGTACTTC
>TRBV4-3|few|.|TRBJ1-1
CASSQAVQGITEAFF
TGCGCCAGCAGCCAAGCAGTTCAGGGAATCACTGAAGCTTTCTTT
>TRBV4-2|few|.|TRBJ2-3
CASSQESGVETDTQYF
TGTGCCAGCAGCCAAGAGTCGGGGGTAGAAACAGATACGCAGTATTTT
>TRBV20-1|.|TRBD1|TRBJ2-4
CSANPGTGNIQYF
TGCAGTGCTAACCCCGGGACAGGGAACATTCAGTACTTC
>TRBV12-3/TRBV12-4|many|.|TRBJ2-3
CASSLYVADTQYF
TGTGCCAGCAGTTTATACGTAGCAGATACGCAGTATTTT
>TRBV9|many|.|TRBJ2-3
CASSVGGGPSSDTQYF
TGTGCCAGCAGCGTAGGAGGTGGTCCAAGCTCAGATACGCAGTATTTT
>TRBV4-3|.|TRBD2|TRBJ2-5
CASSQTSGTSGAETQYF
TGCGCCAGCAGCCAGACTTCCGGGACTAGCGGGGCAGAGACCCAGTACTTC
>TRBV20-1|.|TRBD1|TRBJ1-2
CSASIGGTVPYGYTF
TGCAGTGCTAGCATTGGAGGGACAGTTCCCTATGGCTACACCTTC